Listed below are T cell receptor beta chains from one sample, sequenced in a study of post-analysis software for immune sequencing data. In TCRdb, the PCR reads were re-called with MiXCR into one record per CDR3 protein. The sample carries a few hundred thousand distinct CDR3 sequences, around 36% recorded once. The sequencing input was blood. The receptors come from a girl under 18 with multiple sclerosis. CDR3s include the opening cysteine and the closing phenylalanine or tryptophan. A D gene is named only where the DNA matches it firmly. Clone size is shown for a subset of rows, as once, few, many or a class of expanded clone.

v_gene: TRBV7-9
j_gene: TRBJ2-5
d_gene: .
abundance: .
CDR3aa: CASSLGVSIETQYF
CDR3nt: TGTGCCAGCAGCTTAGGCGTCTCTATAGAGACCCAGTACTTC

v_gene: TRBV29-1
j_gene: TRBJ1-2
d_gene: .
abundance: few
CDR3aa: CSVGDRDHGYTF
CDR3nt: TGCAGCGTGGGAGACAGAGATCATGGCTACACCTTC

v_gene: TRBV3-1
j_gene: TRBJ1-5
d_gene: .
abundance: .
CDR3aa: CASSQGVLSNQPQHF
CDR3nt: TGTGCCAGCAGCCAAGGAGTCCTTAGCAATCAGCCCCAGCATTTT

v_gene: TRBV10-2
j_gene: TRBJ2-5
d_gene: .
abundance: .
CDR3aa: CASSARAGTPKETQYF
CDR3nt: TGCGCCAGCAGTGCAAGGGCCGGGACGCCCAAAGAGACCCAGTACTTC

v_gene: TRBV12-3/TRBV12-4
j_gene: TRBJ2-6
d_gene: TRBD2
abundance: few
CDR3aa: CASSPRGTNPSGANVLTF
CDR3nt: TGTGCCAGCAGTCCCCGGGGGACTAATCCTTCTGGGGCCAACGTCCTGACTTTC

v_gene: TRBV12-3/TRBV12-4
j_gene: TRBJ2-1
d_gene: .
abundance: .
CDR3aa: CASSNGQNEQFF
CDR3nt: TGTGCCAGCAGCAACGGACAGAATGAGCAGTTCTTC

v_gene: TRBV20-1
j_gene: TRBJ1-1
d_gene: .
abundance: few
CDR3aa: CSARDYQDAMNTEAFF
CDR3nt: TGCAGTGCTAGAGATTACCAAGACGCTATGAACACTGAAGCTTTCTTT

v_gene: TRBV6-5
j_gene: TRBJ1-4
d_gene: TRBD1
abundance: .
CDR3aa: CASSLAGGVEKLFF
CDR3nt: TGTGCCAGCAGCTTGGCAGGGGGCGTTGAAAAACTGTTTTTT

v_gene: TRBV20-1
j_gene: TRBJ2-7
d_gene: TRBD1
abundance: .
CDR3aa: CSARVLRTGIPYEQYF
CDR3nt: TGCAGTGCTAGAGTCCTGCGGACAGGAATCCCCTACGAGCAGTACTTC

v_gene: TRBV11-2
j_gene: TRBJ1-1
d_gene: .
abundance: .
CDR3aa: CASRNPGGGGILNTEAFF
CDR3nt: TGTGCCAGCAGAAACCCGGGGGGGGGTGGCATTCTGAACACTGAAGCTTTCTTT

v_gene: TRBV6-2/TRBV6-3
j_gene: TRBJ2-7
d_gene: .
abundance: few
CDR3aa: CASSYGSYYEQYF
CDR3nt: TGTGCCAGCAGTTACGGCAGTTACTACGAGCAGTACTTC

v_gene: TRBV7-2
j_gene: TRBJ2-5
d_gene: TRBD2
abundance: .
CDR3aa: CASSSNGGGRETQYF
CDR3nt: TGTGCCAGCAGCTCCAACGGCGGGGGAAGGGAGACCCAGTACTTC

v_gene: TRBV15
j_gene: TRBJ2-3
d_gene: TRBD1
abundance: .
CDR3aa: CATSRGVQTGAFTDTQYF
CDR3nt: TGTGCCACCAGCAGAGGGGTTCAAACAGGGGCCTTCACAGATACGCAGTATTTT

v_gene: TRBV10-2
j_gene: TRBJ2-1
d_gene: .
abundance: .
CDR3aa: CASSERAQQFF
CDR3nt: TGCGCCAGCAGTGAGCGGGCACAGCAGTTCTTC

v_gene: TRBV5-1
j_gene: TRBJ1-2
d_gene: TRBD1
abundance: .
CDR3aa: CASSLVAGGLGYTF
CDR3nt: TGCGCCAGCAGCTTGGTGGCAGGGGGTCTAGGCTACACCTTC

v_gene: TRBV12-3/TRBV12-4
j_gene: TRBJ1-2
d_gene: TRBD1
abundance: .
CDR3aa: CASLDRANYGYTF
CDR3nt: TGTGCCAGCTTGGACAGGGCTAACTATGGCTACACCTTC

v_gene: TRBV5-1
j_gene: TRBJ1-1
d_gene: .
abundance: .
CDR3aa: CASSAGTANTEAFF
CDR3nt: TGTGCCAGCAGTGCCGGGACGGCGAACACTGAAGCTTTCTTT

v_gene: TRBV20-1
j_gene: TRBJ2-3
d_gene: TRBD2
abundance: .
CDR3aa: CSAALSGGATDTQYF
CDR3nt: TGCAGTGCTGCCCTTAGCGGGGGGGCTACAGATACGCAGTATTTT

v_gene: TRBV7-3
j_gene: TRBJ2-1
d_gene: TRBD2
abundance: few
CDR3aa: CASGRDSNYNEQFF
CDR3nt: TGTGCCAGCGGGAGGGACTCCAACTACAATGAGCAGTTCTTC

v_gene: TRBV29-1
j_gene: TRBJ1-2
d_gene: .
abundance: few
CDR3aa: CSTRKEFLEGYTF
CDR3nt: TGCAGCACCCGAAAGGAATTCCTGGAGGGCTACACCTTC

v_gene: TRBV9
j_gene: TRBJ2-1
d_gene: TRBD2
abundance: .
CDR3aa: CASSAAGTGGGLEQFF
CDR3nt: TGTGCCAGCAGCGCGGCCGGGACTGGCGGGGGGCTTGAGCAGTTCTTC

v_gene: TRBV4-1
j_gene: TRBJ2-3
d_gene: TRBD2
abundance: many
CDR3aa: CASSQEPAGGDTQYF
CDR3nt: TGCGCCAGCAGCCAAGAGCCAGCGGGAGGAGATACGCAGTATTTT

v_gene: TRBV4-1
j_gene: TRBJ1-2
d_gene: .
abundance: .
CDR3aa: CASSQDRQVYGYTF
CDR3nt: TGCGCCAGCAGCCAAGATAGACAGGTCTATGGCTACACCTTC

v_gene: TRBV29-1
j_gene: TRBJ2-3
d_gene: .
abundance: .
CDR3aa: CSVAGLVLRTDTRYF
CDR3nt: TGCAGCGTCGCAGGATTAGTCCTACGCACAGATACGCGGTATTTT

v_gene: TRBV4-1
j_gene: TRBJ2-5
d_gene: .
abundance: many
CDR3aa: CASSLQSDGQETQYF
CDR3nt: TGCGCCAGCAGCCTACAGTCGGACGGACAAGAGACCCAGTACTTC

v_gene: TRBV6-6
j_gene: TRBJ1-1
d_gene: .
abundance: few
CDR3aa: CASSYGVRKFHTEAFF
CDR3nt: TGTGCCAGCAGTTACGGGGTCAGGAAGTTTCACACTGAAGCTTTCTTT

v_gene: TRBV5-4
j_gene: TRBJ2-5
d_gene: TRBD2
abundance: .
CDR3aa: CASSLLSGGQETQYF
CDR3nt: TGTGCCAGCAGCTTGCTGAGCGGGGGGCAAGAGACCCAGTACTTC

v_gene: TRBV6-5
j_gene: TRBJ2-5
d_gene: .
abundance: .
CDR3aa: CASSYEGGAPQETQYF
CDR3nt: TGTGCCAGCAGTTACGAGGGGGGGGCGCCCCAAGAGACCCAGTACTTC

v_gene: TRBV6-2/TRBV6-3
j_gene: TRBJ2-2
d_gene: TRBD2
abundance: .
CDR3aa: CASSYLRGGAETGELFF
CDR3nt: TGTGCCAGCAGTTACCTGCGCGGGGGGGCCGAAACCGGGGAGCTGTTTTTT